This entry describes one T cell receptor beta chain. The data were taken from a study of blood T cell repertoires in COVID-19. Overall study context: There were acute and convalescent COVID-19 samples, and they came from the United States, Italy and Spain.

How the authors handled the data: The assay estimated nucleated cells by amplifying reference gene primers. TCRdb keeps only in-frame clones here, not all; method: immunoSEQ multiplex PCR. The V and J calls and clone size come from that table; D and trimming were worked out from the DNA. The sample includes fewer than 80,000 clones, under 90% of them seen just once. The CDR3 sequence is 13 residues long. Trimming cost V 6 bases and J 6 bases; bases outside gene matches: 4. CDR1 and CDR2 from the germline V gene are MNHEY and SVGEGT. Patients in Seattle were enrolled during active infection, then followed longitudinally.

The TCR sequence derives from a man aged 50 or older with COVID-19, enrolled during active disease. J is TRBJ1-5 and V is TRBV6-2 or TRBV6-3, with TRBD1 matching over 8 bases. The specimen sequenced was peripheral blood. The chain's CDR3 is CASSPQGAQPQHF. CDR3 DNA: TGTGCCAGCAGCCCCCAGGGGGCTCAGCCCCAGCATTTT.